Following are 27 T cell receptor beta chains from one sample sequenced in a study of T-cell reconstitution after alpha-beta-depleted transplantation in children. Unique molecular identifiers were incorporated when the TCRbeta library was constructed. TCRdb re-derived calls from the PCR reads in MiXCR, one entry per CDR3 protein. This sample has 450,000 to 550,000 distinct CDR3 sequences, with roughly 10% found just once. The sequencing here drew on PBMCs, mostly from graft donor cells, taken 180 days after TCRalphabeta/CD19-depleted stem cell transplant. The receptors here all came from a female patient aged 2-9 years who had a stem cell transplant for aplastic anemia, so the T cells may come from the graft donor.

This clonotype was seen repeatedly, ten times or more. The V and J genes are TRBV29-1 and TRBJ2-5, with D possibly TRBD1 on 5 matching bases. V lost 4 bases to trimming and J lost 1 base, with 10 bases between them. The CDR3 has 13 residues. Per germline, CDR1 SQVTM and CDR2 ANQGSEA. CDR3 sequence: CSVGIGAQETQYF. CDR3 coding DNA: TGCAGCGTTGGAATTGGGGCCCAAGAGACCCAGTACTTC.

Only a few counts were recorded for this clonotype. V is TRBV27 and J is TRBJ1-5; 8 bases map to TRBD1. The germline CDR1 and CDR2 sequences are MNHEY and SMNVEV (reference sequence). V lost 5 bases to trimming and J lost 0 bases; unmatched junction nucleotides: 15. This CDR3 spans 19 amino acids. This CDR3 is CASSPRTGNLVYSNQPQHF. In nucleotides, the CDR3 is TGTGCCAGCAGTCCGCGGACAGGGAATCTAGTTTATAGCAATCAGCCCCAGCATTTT.

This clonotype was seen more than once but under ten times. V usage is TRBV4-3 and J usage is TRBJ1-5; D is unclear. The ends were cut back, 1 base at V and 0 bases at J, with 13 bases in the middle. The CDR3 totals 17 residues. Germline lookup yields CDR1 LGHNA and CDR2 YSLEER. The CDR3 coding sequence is TGCGCCAGCAGCCAAGCATTTACTACCTATAGCAATCAGCCCCAGCATTTT. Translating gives CASSQAFTTYSNQPQHF.

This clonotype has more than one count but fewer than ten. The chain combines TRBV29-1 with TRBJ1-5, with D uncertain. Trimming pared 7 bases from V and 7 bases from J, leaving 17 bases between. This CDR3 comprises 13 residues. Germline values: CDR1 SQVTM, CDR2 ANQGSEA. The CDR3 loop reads CSAQQSSGQPQHF. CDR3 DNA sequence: TGCAGCGCCCAACAGTCATCGGGGCAGCCCCAGCATTTT.

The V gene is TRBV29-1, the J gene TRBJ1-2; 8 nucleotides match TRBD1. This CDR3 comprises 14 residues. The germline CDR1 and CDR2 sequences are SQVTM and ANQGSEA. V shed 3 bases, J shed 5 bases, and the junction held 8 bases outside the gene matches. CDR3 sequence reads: CSVDLAGGRYGYTF. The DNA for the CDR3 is TGCAGCGTTGATTTGGCAGGGGGCCGATATGGCTACACCTTC.

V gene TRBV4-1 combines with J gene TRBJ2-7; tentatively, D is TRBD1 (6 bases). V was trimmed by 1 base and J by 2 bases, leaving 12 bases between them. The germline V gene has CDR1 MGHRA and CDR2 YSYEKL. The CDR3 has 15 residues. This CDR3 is CASSQAGTPPYEQYF. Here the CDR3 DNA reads TGCGCCAGCAGCCAAGCCGGGACACCTCCCTACGAGCAGTACTTC.

Here the CDR3 reads CASSARGDQETQYF. In DNA, the CDR3 is TGTGCCAGCAGCGCAAGGGGGGATCAAGAGACCCAGTACTTC. The chain has TRBV7-2 and TRBJ2-5; perhaps D is TRBD1 or TRBD2 (6 bases each). The V and J ends lost 5 bases and 2 bases respectively, with 12 bases between them. Germline loops: CDR1 SGHTA, CDR2 FQGNSA. The CDR3 spans 14 residues.

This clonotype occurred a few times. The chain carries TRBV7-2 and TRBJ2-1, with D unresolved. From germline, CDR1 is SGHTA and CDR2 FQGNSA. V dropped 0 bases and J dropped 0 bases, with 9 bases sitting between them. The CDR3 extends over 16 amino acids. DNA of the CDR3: TGTGCCAGCAGCTTAGCCGCCCCGAGCTCCTACAATGAGCAGTTCTTC. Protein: CASSLAAPSSYNEQFF.

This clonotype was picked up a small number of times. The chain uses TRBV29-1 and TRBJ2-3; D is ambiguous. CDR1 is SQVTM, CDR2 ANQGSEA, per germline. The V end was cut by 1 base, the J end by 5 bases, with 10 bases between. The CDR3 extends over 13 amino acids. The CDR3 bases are TGCAGCGTTGAAGGCGGCCCCGTAGATACGCAGTATTTT. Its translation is CSVEGGPVDTQYF.

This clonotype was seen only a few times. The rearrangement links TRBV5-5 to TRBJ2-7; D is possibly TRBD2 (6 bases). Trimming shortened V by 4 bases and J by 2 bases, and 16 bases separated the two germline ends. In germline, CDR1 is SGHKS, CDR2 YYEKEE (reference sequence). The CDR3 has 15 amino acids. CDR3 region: CASSAFPGTAYEQYF. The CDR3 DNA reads TGTGCCAGCAGCGCATTCCCCGGGACTGCCTACGAGCAGTACTTC.

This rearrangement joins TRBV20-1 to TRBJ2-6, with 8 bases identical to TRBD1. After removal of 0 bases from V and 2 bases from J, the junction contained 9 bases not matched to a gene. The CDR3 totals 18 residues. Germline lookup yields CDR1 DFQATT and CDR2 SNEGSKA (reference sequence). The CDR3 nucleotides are TGCAGTGCTAGAGATAACGGACAGGGAGGCCCTGGGGCCAACGTCCTGACTTTC. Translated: CSARDNGQGGPGANVLTF.

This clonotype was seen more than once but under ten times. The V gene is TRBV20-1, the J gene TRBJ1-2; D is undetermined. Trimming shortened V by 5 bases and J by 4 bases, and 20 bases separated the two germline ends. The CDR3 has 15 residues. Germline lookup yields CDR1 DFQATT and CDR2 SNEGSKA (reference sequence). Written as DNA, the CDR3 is TGCAGTGCTCCATTAGAAAGGGAGAGCTTCTATGGCTACACCTTC. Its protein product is CSAPLERESFYGYTF.

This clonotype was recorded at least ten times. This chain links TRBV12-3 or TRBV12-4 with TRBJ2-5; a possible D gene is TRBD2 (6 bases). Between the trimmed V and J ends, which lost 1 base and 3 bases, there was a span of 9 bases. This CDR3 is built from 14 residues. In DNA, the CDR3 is TGTGCCAGCAGTTTAGTAGCGGTTGAAGAGACCCAGTACTTC. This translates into CASSLVAVEETQYF.

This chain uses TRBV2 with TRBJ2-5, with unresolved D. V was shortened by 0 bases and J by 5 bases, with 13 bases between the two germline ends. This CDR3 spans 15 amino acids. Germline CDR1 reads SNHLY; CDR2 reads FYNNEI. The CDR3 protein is CASSEAGYDMETQYF. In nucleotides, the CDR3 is TGTGCCAGCAGTGAAGCCGGGTATGATATGGAGACCCAGTACTTC.

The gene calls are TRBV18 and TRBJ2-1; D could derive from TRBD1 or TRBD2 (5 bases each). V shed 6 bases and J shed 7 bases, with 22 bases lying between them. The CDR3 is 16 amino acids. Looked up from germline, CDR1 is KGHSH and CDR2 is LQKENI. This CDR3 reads CASSSRGPLLWNEQFF. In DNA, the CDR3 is TGTGCCAGCTCGTCTCGGGGACCCCTCCTTTGGAATGAGCAGTTCTTC. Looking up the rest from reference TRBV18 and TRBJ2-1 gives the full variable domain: NAGVMQNPRHLVRRRGQEARLRCSPMKGHSHVYWYRQLPEEGLKFMVYLQKENIIDESGMPKERFSAEFPKEGPSILRIQQVVRGDSAAYFCASSSRGPLLWNEQFFGPGTRLTVL.

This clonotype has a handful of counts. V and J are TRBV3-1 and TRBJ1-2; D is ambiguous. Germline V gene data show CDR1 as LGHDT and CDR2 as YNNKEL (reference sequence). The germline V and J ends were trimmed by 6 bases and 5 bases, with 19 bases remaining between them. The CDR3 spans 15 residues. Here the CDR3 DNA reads TGTGCCAGCAGGCAAACGCACATCGGGTGGTATGGCTACACCTTC. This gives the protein CASRQTHIGWYGYTF.

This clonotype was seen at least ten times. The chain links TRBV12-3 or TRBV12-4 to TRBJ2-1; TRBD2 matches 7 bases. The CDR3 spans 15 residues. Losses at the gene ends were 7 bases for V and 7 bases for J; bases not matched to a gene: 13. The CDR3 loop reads CASTPGGLAVNEQFF. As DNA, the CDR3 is TGTGCCAGCACCCCGGGTGGGCTAGCGGTTAATGAGCAGTTCTTC.

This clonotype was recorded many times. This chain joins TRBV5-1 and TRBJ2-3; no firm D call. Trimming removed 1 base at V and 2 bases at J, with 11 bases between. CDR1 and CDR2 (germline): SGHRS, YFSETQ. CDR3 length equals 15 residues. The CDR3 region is CASSLSAPFTDTQYF. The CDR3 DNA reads TGCGCCAGCAGCTTGTCAGCCCCGTTCACAGATACGCAGTATTTT.

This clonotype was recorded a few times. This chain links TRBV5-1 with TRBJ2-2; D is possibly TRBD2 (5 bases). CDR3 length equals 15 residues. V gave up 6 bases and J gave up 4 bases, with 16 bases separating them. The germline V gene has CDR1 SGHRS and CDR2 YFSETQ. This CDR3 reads CASTKPGNPTGELFF. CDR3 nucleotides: TGCGCCAGCACCAAACCCGGGAACCCCACCGGGGAGCTGTTTTTT. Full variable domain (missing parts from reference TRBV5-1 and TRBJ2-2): KAGVTQTPRYLIKTRGQQVTLSCSPISGHRSVSWYQQTPGQGLQFLFEYFSETQRNKGNFPGRFSGRQFSNSRSEMNVSTLELGDSALYLCASTKPGNPTGELFFGEGSRLTVL.

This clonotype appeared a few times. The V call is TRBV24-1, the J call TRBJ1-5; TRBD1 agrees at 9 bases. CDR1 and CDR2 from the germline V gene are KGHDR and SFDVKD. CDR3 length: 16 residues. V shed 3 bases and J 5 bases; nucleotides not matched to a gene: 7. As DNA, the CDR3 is TGTGCCACCAGTGATCCTACAGGGGGCGCCGATCAGCCCCAGCATTTT. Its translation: CATSDPTGGADQPQHF.

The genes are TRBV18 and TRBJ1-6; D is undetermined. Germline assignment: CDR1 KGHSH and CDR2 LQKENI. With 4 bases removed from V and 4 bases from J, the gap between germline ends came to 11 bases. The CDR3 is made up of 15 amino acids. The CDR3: CASSLTAEYNSPLHF. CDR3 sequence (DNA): TGTGCCAGCTCACTAACCGCAGAATATAATTCACCCCTCCACTTT.

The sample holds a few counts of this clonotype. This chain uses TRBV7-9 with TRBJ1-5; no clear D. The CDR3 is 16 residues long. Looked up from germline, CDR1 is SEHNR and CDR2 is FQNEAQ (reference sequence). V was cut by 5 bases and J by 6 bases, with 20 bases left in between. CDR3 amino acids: CASSVGPMGSGQPQHF. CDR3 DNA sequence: TGTGCCAGCAGCGTAGGGCCGATGGGTTCGGGTCAGCCCCAGCATTTT.

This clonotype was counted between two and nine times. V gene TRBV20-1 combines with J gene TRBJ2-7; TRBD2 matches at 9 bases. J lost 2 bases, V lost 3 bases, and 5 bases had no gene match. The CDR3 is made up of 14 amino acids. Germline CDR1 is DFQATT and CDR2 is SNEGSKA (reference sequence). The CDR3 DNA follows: TGCAGTGCTAGGCCTAGCGGGACCCCCTACGAGCAGTACTTC. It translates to CSARPSGTPYEQYF.

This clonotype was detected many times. The CDR3 loop is CASSLTDGTEAFF. As DNA, the CDR3 is TGTGCCAGCAGCTTGACGGATGGCACTGAAGCTTTCTTT. This chain uses TRBV11-2 with TRBJ1-1; D is uncertain. The CDR3 is 13 amino acids. V was shortened by 3 bases and J by 4 bases, with 9 bases between the two germline ends. Germline CDR1 is SGHAT and CDR2 is FQNNGV.

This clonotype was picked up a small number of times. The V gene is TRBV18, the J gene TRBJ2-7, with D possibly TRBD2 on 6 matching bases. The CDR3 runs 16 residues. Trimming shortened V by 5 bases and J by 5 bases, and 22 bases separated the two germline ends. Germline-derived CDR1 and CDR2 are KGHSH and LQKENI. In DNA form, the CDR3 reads TGTGCCAGCTCATCCTCCGGGACCAGGGCGGGACACGAGCAGTACGTC. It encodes CASSSSGTRAGHEQYV.

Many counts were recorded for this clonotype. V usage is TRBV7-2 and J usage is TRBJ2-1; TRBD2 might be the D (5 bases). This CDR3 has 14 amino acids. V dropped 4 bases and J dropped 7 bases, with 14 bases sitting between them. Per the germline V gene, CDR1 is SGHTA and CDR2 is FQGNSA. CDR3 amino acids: CASSWTGSLNEQFF. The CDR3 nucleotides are TGTGCCAGCAGCTGGACTGGGTCCTTAAATGAGCAGTTCTTC.

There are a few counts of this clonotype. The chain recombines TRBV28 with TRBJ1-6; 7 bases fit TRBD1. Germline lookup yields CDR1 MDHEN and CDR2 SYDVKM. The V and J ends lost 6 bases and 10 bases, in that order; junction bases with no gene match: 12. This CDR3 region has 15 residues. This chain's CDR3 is CASRPETGFLSPLHF. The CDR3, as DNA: TGTGCCAGCAGACCGGAGACAGGGTTTTTGTCACCCCTCCACTTT.